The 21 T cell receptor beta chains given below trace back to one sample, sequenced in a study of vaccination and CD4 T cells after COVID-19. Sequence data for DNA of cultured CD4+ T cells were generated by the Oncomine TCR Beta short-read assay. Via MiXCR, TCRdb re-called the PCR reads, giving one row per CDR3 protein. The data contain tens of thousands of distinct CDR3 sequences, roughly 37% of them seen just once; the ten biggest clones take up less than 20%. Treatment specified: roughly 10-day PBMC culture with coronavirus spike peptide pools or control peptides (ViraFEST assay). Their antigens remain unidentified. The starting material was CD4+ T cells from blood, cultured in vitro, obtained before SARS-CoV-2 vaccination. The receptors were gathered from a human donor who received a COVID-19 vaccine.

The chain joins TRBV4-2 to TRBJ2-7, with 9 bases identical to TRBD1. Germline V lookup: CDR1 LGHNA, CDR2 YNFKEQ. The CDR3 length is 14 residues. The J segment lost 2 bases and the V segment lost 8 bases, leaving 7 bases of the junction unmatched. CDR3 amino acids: CASHGQGPTYEQYF. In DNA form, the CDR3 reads TGTGCCAGCCACGGACAGGGGCCCACCTACGAGCAGTACTTC.

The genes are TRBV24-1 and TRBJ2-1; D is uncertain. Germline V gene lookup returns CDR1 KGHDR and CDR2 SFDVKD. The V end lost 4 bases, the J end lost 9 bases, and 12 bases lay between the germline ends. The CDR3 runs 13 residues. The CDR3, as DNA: TGTGCCACCAGTGACCCCGGACGGCTTGAGCAGTTCTTC. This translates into CATSDPGRLEQFF.

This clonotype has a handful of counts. The CDR3 spells CSARRSGGPIYEQYF. As DNA, the CDR3 is TGCAGTGCTAGAAGGTCGGGAGGGCCAATCTACGAGCAGTACTTC. The rearrangement joins TRBV20-1 to TRBJ2-7; 8 bases fit TRBD2. The CDR3 spans 15 residues. Trimming removed 2 bases from V and 3 bases from J; junction bases left unmatched: 9. From germline, CDR1 is DFQATT and CDR2 SNEGSKA (reference sequence).

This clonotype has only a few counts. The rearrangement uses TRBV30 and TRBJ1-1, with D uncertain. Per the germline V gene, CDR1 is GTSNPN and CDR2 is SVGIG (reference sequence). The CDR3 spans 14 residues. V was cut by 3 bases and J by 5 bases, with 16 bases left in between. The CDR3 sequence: CAWSPDLERTEAFF. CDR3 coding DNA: TGTGCCTGGAGCCCCGATTTAGAGAGGACTGAAGCTTTCTTT.

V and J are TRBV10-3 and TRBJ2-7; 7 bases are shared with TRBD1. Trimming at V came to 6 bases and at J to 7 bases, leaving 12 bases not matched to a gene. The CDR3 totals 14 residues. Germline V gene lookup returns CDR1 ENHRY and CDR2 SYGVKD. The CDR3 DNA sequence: TGTGCCATCAGGCCCCGGGACAGTAGCGAGGAGCAGTACTTC. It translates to CAIRPRDSSEEQYF.

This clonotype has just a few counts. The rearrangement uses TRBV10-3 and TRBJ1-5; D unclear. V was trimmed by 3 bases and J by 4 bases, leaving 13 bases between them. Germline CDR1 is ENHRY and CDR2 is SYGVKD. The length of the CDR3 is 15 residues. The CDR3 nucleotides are TGTGCCATCAGTGAACACAAGGGAACGAATCAGCCCCAGCATTTT. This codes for CAISEHKGTNQPQHF.

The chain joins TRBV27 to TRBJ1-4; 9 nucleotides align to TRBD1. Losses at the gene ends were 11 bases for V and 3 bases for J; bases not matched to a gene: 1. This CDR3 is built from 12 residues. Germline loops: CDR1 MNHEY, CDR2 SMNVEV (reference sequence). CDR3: CARTGANEKLFF. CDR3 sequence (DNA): TGTGCCCGGACAGGGGCTAATGAAAAACTGTTTTTT.

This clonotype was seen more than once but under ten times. The CDR3 protein is CAISGVIAGEAGANVLTF. Here the CDR3 DNA reads TGTGCCATCAGTGGGGTAATAGCGGGGGAGGCTGGGGCCAACGTCCTGACTTTC. This rearrangement joins TRBV10-3 to TRBJ2-6, with 9 bases identical to TRBD2. V gave up 4 bases and J gave up 2 bases; unmatched junction bases: 9. Germline CDR1 ENHRY, CDR2 SYGVKD. This CDR3 spans 18 amino acids.

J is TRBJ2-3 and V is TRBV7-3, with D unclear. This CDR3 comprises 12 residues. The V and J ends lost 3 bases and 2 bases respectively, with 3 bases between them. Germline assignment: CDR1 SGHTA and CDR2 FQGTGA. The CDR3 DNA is TGTGCCAGCAGCTTGCACACAGATACGCAGTATTTT. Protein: CASSLHTDTQYF. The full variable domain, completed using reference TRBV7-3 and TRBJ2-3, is GAGVSQTPSNKVTEKGKYVELRCDPISGHTALYWYRQSLGQGPEFLIYFQGTGAADDSGLPNDRFFAVRPEGSVSTLKIQRTERGDSAVYLCASSLHTDTQYFGPGTRLTVL.

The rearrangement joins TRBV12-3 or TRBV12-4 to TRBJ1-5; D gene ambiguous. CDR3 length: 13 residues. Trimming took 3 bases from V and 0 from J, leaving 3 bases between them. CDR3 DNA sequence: TGTGCCAGCAGTTTTACTAGCAATCAGCCCCAGCATTTT. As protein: CASSFTSNQPQHF.

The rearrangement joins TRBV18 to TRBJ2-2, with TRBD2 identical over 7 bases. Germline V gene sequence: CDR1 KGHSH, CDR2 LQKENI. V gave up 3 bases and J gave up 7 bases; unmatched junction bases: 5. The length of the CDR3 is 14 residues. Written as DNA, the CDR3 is TGTGCCAGCTCACCGGGAGGGAGTATCGGGGAGCTGTTTTTT. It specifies CASSPGGSIGELFF.

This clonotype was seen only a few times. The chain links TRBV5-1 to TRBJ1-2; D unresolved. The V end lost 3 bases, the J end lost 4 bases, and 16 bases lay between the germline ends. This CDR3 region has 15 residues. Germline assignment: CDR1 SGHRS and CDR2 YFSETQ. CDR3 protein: CASSYQAGTFYGYTF. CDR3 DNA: TGCGCCAGCAGCTACCAGGCAGGAACCTTCTATGGCTACACCTTC.

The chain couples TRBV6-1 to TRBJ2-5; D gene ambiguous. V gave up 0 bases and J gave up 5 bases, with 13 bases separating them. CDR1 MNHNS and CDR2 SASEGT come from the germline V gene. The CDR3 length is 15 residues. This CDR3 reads CASSEAARGLETQYF. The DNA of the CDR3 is TGTGCCAGCAGTGAAGCGGCTAGAGGTCTGGAGACCCAGTACTTC.

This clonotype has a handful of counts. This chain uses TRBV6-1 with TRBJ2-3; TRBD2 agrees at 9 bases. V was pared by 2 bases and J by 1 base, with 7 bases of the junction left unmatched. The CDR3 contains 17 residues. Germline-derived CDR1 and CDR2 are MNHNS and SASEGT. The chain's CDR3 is CASSEFRLAGGTDTQYF. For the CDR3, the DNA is TGTGCCAGCAGTGAATTTCGGTTAGCGGGGGGCACAGATACGCAGTATTTT.

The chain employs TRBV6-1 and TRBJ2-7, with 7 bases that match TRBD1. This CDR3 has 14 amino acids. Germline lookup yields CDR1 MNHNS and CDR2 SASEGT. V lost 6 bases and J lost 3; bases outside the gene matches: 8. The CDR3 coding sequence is TGTGCCAGCAGCAATGGACAGGACCTCTACGAGCAGTACTTC. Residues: CASSNGQDLYEQYF.

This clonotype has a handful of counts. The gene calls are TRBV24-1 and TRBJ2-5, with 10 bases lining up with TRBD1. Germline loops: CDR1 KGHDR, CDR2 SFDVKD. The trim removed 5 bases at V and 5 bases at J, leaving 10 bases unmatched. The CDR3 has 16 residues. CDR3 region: CATSASGTGDRETQYF. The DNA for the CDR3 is TGTGCCACCAGTGCCTCCGGGACAGGGGACAGGGAGACCCAGTACTTC.

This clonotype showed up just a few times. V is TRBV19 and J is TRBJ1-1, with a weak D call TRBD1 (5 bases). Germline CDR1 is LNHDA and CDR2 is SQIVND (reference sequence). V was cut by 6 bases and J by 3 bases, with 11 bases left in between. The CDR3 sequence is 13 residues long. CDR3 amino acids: CASSWGLYTEAFF. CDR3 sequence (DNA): TGTGCCAGTAGCTGGGGCTTGTACACTGAAGCTTTCTTT.

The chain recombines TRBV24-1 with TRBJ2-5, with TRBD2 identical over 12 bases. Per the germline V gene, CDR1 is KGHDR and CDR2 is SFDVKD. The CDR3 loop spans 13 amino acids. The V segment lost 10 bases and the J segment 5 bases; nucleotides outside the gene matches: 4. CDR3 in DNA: TGTGCCACGAGACTAGCGGGGGAGGAGACCCAGTACTTC. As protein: CATRLAGEETQYF.

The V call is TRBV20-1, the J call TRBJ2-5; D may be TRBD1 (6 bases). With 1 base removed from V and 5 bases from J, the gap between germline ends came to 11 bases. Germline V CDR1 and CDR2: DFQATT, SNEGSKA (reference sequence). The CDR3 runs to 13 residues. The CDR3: CSARVGAGETQYF. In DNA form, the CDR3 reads TGCAGTGCTAGAGTGGGGGCCGGGGAGACCCAGTACTTC.

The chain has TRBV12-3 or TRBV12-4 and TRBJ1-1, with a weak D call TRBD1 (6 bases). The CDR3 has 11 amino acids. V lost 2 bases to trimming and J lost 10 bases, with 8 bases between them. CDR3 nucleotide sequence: TGTGCCAGCAGTTTACGAGGGGGAGCTTTCTTT. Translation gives CASSLRGGAFF.

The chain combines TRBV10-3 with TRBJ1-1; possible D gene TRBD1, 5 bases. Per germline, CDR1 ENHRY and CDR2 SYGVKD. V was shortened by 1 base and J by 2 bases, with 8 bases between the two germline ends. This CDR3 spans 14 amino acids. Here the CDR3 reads CAISEWGFNTEAFF. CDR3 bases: TGTGCCATCAGTGAGTGGGGGTTCAACACTGAAGCTTTCTTT.